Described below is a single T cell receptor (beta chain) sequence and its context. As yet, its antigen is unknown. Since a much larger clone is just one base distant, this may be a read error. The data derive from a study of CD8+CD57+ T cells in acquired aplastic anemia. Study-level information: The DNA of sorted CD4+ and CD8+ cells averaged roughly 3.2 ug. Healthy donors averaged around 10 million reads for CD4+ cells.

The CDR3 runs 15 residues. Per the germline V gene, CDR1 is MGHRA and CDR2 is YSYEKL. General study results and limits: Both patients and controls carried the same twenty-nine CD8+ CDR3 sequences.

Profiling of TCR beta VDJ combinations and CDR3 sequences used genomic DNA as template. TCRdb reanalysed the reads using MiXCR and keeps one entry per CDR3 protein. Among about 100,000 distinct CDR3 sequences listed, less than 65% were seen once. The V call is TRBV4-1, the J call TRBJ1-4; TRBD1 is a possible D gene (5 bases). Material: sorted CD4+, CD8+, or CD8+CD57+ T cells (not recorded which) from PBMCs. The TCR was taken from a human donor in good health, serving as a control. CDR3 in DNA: TGCGCCAGCAGCCCTCCCGGACAAACTAGTGAAAAACTGTTTTTT. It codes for CASSPPGQTSEKLFF.